Listed here are 6 T cell receptor beta chains from one sample, sequenced in a study of blood T cell repertoires in COVID-19. The method was immunoSEQ multiplex PCR; TCRdb's version includes in-frame clones alone and lacks a portion of them. The profile covers over 200,000 clones, with 88% appearing a single time and approximately 0.7% taken by the ten largest. Specimen: peripheral blood. Source of these receptors: a human donor in a cohort sampled during active COVID-19.

V is TRBV6-2 or TRBV6-3 and J is TRBJ2-5, with no clear D. This CDR3 spans 12 amino acids. Trimming took 6 bases from V and 5 from J, leaving 10 bases between them. The V gene's germline CDR1 is MNHEY and CDR2 SVGEGT. CDR3 protein: CASSLSKETQYF. The CDR3 nucleotides read TGTGCCAGCAGCCTTTCTAAGGAGACCCAGTACTTC.

This chain links TRBV7-6 with TRBJ1-1; weak D call: TRBD1 (6 bases). V was clipped by 1 base and J by 6 bases, with 15 bases between them. This CDR3 spans 15 amino acids. The V gene's germline CDR1 is SGHVS and CDR2 FNYEAQ. CDR3 nucleotide sequence: TGTGCCAGCAGCTTAGAGGCAGGGGCTGAAGCTGAAGCTTTCTTT. Protein: CASSLEAGAEAEAFF.

V and J are TRBV18 and TRBJ2-7; a possible D gene is TRBD1 (5 bases). Germline V CDR1 and CDR2: KGHSH, LQKENI. Trimming left V 4 bases short and J 2 bases short, with 12 bases between. This CDR3 region has 14 residues. CDR3 coding DNA: TGTGCCAGCTCACTCCTGGACAAGCCCTACGAGCAGTACTTC. Its translation: CASSLLDKPYEQYF.

V usage is TRBV10-1 and J usage is TRBJ1-5; D might be TRBD1 (5 bases). The CDR3 spans 17 residues. The V end was cut by 1 base, the J end by 4 bases, with 17 bases between. CDR1 and CDR2 from the germline V gene are WNHNN and SYGVQD (reference sequence). The CDR3: CASSELARGWGNQPQHF. The CDR3 region has the DNA TGCGCCAGCAGTGAGTTGGCCCGGGGGTGGGGGAATCAGCCCCAGCATTTT.

V and J are TRBV19 and TRBJ1-1, with TRBD1 identical over 7 bases. This CDR3 contains 14 residues. Trimming cost V 5 bases and J 1 base; bases outside gene matches: 4. Germline V lookup: CDR1 LNHDA, CDR2 SQIVND (reference sequence). The CDR3 coding sequence is TGTGCCAGTAGTGCATACAGGGGGAACACTGAAGCTTTCTTT. Translation gives CASSAYRGNTEAFF.

This chain connects TRBV4-3 to TRBJ1-3; 9 bases map to TRBD1. Germline-derived CDR1 and CDR2 are LGHNA and YSLEER. CDR3 length: 20 amino acids. After removal of 3 bases from V and 4 bases from J, the junction contained 19 bases not matched to a gene. The CDR3 sequence is CASSQVTLGQGGFGGNTIYF. CDR3 nucleotides: TGCGCCAGCAGCCAGGTTACTCTGGGACAGGGTGGTTTCGGCGGAAACACCATATATTTT.